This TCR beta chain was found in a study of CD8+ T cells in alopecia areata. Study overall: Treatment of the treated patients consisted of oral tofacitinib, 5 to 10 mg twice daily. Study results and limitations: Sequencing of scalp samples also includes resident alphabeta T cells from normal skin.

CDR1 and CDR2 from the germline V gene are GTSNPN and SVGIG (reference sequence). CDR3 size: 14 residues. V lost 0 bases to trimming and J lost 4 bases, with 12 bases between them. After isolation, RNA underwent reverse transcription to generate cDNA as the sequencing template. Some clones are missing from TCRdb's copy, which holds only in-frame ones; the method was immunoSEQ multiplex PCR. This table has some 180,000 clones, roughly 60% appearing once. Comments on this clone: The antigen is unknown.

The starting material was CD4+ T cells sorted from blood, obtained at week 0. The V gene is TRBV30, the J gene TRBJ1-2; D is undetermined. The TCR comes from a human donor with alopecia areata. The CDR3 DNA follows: TGTGCCTGGAGTGTATCAGCGGGGTTCTATGGCTACACCTTC. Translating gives CAWSVSAGFYGYTF.